This is a list of T cell receptor beta chains from one sample in a study of multiple sclerosis patients with progressive multifocal leukoencephalopathy. Sequenced by immunoSEQ multiplex PCR; TCRdb stores in-frame clones only, minus some. The repertoire holds roughly 29,000 clones, with 90% as singletons. The sample was PBMCs, taken from a patient treated with natalizumab. All receptors derive from a human donor with multiple sclerosis. Each CDR3 is given with its conserved first and last residue. The D gene is left open where the match is weak. The size entry is marked missing in some rows and otherwise reads once, few, many or a size class.

v_gene	j_gene	abundance	d_gene	CDR3nt	CDR3aa
TRBV7-2	TRBJ2-1	NA	NA	TGTGCCAGCAGCAAAGGGTGGGAGCTCCTCAATGAGCAGTTCTTC	CASSKGWELLNEQFF
TRBV18	TRBJ2-7	NA	TRBD1	TGTGCCAGCACGTCGGGACAGAGCTCCTACGAGCAGTACTTC	CASTSGQSSYEQYF
TRBV5-6	TRBJ1-2	NA	TRBD1	TGTGCCAGCAGCTTGGTGGACAGGGACAGTGGTTTGGGCTACACCTTC	CASSLVDRDSGLGYTF
TRBV12-5	TRBJ1-2	NA	NA	TGTGCTAGTGGTTTGCCATTATCCGTGGGGAAGGGCGGCTACACCTTC	CASGLPLSVGKGGYTF
TRBV7-8	TRBJ2-7	NA	NA	TGTGCCAGCAGCTTAGATAGTGCCCTCGCCTACGAGCAGTACTTC	CASSLDSALAYEQYF
TRBV5-1	TRBJ1-1	NA	NA	TGCGCCAGCAGCGTGACAAATATGAACACTGAAGCTTTCTTT	CASSVTNMNTEAFF
TRBV6-1	TRBJ1-1	few	NA	TGTGCCAGCAGTGAAGGGGCCCGGGGGGGTACTGAAGCTTTCTTT	CASSEGARGGTEAFF
TRBV7-2	TRBJ1-6	NA	TRBD1	TGTGCCAGCAGCCCCCGGACAGGGGGCTATGGTTCACCCCTCCACTTT	CASSPRTGGYGSPLHF
TRBV7-3	TRBJ2-5	NA	NA	TGTGCCAGCAGCCCATCTGTAGTTGGGTTTGCAGAGACCCAGTACTTC	CASSPSVVGFAETQYF
TRBV5-5	TRBJ1-2	once	NA	TGTGCCAGCAGCTTGGATCCCGGGATTTACTATGGCTACACCTTC	CASSLDPGIYYGYTF
TRBV27	TRBJ1-1	NA	NA	TGTGCCAGCAGTTTAATCGGGGGCCGCACCGTATTAATGAACACTGAAGCTTTCTTT	CASSLIGGRTVLMNTEAFF
TRBV15	TRBJ1-3	NA	NA	TGTGCCACCAGCCTGGAGAATTTCTCTGGAAACACCATATATTTT	CATSLENFSGNTIYF
TRBV11-2	TRBJ2-5	once	NA	TGTGCCAGCAGCTTAGTGGGACCCGGGGCGACGAAAGAGACCCAGTACTTC	CASSLVGPGATKETQYF
TRBV5-6	TRBJ1-5	NA	TRBD1	TGTGCCAGCAGCTTGGAGGACAGGAAACAGCCCCAGCATTTT	CASSLEDRKQPQHF
TRBV6-6	TRBJ2-1	NA	NA	TGTGCCAGCAGCCCGACTGAATACAATGAGCAGTTCTTC	CASSPTEYNEQFF